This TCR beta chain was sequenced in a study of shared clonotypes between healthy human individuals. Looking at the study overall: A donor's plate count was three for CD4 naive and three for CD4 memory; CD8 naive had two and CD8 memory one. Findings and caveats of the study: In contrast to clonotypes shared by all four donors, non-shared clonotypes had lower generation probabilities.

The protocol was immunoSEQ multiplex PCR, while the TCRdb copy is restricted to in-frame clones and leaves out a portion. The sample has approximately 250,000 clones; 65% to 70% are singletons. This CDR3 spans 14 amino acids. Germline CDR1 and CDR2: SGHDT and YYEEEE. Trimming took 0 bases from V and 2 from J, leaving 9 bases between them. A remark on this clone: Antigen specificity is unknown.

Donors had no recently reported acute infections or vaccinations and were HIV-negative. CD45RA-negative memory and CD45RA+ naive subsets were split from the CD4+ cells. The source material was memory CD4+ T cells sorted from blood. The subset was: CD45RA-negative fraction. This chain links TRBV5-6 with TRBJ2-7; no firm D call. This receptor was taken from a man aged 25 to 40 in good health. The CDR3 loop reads CASSLDTIPYEQYF. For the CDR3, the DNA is TGTGCCAGCAGCTTGGACACTATACCCTACGAGCAGTACTTC.